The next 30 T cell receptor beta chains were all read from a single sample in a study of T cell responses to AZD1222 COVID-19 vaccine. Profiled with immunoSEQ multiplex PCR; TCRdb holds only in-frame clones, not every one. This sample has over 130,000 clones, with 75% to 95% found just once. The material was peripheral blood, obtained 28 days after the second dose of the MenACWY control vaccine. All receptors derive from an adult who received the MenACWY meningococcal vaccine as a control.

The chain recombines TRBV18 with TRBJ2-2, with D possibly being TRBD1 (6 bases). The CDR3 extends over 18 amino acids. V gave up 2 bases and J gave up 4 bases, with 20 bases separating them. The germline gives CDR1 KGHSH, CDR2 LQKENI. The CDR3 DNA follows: TGTGCCAGCTCACCATTGGCATGGGGGCTTCCCAGCACCGGGGAGCTGTTTTTT. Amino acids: CASSPLAWGLPSTGELFF.

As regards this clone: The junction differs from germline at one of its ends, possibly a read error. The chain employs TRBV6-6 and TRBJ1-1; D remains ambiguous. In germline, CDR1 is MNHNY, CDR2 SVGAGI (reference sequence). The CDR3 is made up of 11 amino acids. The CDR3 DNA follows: TGTGCCAGCAGTGTGAAGACTGAAGCTTTCTTT. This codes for CASSVKTEAFF.

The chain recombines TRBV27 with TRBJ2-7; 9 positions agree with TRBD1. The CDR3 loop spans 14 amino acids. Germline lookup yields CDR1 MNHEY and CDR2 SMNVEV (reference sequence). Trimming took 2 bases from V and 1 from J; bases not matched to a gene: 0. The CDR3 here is CASSLGQGSYEQYF. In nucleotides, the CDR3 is TGTGCCAGCAGTTTAGGACAGGGGTCCTACGAGCAGTACTTC.

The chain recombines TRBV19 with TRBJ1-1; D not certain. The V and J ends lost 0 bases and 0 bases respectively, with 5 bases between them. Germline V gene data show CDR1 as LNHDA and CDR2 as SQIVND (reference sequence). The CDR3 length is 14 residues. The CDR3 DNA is TGTGCCAGTAGTATAGAGGCTGTGAACACTGAAGCTTTCTTT. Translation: CASSIEAVNTEAFF. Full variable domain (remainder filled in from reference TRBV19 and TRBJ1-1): DGGITQSPKYLFRKEGQNVTLSCEQNLNHDAMYWYRQDPGQGLRLIYYSQIVNDFQKGDIAEGYSVSREKKESFPLTVTSAQKNPTAFYLCASSIEAVNTEAFFGQGTRLTVV.

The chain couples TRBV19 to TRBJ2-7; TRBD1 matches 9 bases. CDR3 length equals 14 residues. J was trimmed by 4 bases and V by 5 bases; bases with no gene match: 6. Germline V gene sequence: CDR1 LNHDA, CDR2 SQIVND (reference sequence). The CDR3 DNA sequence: TGTGCCAGTAGTCGGGGACAGGGTATATACGAGCAGTACTTC. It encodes CASSRGQGIYEQYF.

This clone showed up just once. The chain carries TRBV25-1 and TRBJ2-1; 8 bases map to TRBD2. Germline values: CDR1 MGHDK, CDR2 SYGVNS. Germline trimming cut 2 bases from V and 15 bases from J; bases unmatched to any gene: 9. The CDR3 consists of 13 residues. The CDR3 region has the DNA TGTGCCAGCAGTGAAACGAACCAGCGGGGGAGGTTCTTC. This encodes CASSETNQRGRFF.

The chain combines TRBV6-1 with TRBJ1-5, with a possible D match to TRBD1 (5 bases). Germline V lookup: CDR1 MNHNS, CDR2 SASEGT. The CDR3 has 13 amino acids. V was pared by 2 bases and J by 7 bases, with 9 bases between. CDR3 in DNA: TGTGCCAGCAGTGAAAGTTCAGGGCAGCCCCAGCATTTT. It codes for CASSESSGQPQHF.

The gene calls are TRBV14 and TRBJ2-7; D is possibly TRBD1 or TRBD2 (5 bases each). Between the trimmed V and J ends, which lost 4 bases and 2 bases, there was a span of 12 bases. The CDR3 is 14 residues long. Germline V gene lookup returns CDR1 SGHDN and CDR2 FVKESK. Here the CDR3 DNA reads TGTGCCAGCAGCCCGGGACGTGCGGCCTACGAGCAGTACTTC. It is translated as CASSPGRAAYEQYF.

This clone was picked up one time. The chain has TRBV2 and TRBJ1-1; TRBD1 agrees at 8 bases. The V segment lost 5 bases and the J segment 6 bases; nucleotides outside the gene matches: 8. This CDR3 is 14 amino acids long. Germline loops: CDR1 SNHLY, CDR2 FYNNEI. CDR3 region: CASSSSGGLPEAFF. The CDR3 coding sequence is TGTGCCAGCAGTAGTTCAGGGGGCTTACCTGAAGCTTTCTTT.

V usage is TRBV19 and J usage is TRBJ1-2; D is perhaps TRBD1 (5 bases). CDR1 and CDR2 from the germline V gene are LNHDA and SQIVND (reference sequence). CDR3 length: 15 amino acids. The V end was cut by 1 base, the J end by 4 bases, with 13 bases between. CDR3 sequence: CASSIVLGTAYGYTF. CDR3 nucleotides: TGTGCCAGTAGTATAGTTTTGGGGACTGCCTATGGCTACACCTTC.

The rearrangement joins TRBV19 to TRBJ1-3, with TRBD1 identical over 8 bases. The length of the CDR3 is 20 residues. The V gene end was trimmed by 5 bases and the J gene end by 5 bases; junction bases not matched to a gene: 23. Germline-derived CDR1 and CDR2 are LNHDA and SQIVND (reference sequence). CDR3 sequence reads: CASSFRDRGDGTHVRNTIYF. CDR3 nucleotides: TGTGCCAGTAGTTTCCGAGACAGGGGCGACGGGACACATGTTAGAAACACCATATATTTT. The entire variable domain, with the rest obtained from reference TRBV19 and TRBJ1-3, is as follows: DGGITQSPKYLFRKEGQNVTLSCEQNLNHDAMYWYRQDPGQGLRLIYYSQIVNDFQKGDIAEGYSVSREKKESFPLTVTSAQKNPTAFYLCASSFRDRGDGTHVRNTIYFGEGSWLTVV.

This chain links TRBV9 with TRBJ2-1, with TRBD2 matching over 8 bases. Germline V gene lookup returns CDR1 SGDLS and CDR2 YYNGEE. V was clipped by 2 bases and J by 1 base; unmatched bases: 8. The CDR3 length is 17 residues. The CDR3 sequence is CASSVRVAGQSYNEQFF. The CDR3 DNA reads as TGTGCCAGCAGCGTCAGAGTAGCGGGGCAGTCCTACAATGAGCAGTTCTTC.

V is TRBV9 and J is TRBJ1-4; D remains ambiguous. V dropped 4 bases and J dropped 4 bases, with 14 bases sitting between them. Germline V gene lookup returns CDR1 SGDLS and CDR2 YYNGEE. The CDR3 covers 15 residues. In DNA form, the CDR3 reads TGTGCCAGCAGCCCAGCCGCTGGGGTTAATGAAAAACTGTTTTTT. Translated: CASSPAAGVNEKLFF.

The CDR3 loop reads CASSYSVRTSGGTDTQYF. CDR3 nucleotides: TGTGCCAGCAGTTACTCGGTCCGGACTAGCGGGGGAACAGATACGCAGTATTTT. The chain links TRBV6-2 or TRBV6-3 to TRBJ2-3, with 13 nucleotides matching TRBD2. The CDR3 is made up of 18 amino acids. The germline V gene has CDR1 MNHEY and CDR2 SVGEGT. The V and J ends lost 0 bases and 3 bases, in that order; junction bases with no gene match: 6.

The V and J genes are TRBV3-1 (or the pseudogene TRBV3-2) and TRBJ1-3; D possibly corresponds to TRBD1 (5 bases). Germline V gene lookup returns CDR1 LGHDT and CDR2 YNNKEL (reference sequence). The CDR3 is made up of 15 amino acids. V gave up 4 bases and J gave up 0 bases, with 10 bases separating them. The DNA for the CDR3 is TGTGCCAGCAGCCTCTTAGGGGACTCTGGAAACACCATATATTTT. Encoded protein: CASSLLGDSGNTIYF.

The DNA of the CDR3 is TGCGCCAGCAGCCAAGGGAGGCAGGGGGGTCAGCCCCAGCATTTT. This sequence encodes CASSQGRQGGQPQHF. The V call is TRBV4-3, the J call TRBJ1-5, with 7 bases fitting TRBD1. The CDR3 extends over 15 amino acids. Per germline, CDR1 LGHNA and CDR2 YSLEER. Trimming removed 1 base from V and 6 bases from J; junction bases left unmatched: 6.

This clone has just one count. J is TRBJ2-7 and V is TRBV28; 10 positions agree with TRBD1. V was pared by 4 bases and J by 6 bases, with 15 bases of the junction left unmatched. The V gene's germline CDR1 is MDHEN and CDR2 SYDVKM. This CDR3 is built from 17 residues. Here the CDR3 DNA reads TGTGCCAGCAGTTACATACCGACCGGGACAGGGGTAACCGAGCAGTACTTC. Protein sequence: CASSYIPTGTGVTEQYF.

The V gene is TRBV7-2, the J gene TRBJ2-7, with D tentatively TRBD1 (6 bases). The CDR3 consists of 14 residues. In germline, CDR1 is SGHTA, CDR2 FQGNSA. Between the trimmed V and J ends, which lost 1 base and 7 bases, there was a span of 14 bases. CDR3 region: CASSLGTVEGEQYF. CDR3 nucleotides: TGTGCCAGCAGCTTAGGGACAGTCGAGGGGGAGCAGTACTTC. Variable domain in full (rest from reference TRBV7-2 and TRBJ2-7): GAGVSQSPSNKVTEKGKDVELRCDPISGHTALYWYRQSLGQGLEFLIYFQGNSAPDKSGLPSDRFSAERTGGSVSTLTIQRTQQEDSAVYLCASSLGTVEGEQYFGPGTRLTVT.

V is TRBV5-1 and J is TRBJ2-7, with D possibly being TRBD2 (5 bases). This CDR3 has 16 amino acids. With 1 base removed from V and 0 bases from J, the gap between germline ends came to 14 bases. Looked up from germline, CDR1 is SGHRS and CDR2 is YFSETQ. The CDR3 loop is CASSLLGRVSSYEQYF. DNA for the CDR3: TGCGCCAGCAGCTTGCTCGGGCGGGTGAGCTCCTACGAGCAGTACTTC.

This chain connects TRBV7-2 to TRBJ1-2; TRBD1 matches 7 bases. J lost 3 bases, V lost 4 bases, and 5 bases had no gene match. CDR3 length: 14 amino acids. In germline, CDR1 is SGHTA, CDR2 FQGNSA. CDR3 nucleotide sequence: TGTGCCAGCAGCTCCGGTCAGGGGGACTATGGCTACACCTTC. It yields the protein CASSSGQGDYGYTF. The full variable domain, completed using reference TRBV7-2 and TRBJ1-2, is GAGVSQSPSNKVTEKGKDVELRCDPISGHTALYWYRQSLGQGLEFLIYFQGNSAPDKSGLPSDRFSAERTGGSVSTLTIQRTQQEDSAVYLCASSSGQGDYGYTFGSGTRLTVV.

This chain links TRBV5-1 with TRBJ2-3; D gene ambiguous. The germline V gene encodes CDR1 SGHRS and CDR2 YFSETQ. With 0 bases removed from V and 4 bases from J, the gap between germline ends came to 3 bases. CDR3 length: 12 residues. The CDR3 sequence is CASSLDSDTQYF. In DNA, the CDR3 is TGCGCCAGCAGCTTGGATTCAGATACGCAGTATTTT.

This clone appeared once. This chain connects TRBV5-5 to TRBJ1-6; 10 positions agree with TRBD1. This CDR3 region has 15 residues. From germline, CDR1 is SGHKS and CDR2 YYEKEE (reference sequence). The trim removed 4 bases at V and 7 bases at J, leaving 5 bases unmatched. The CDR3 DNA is TGTGCCAGCAGCCCCGACAGGGGGCTAAATTCACCCCTCCACTTT. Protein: CASSPDRGLNSPLHF.

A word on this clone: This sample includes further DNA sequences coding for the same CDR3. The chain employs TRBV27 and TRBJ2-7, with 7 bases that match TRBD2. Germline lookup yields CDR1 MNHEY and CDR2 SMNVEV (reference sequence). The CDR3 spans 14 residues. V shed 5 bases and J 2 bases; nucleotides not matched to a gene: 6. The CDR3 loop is CASSQIAGPYEQYF. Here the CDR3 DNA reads TGTGCCAGCAGTCAAATAGCGGGCCCCTACGAGCAGTACTTC.

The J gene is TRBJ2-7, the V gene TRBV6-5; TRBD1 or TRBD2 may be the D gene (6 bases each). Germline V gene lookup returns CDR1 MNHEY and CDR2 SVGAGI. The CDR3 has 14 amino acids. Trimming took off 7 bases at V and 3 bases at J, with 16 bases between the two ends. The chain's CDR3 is CASMGSGAHYEQYF. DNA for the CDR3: TGTGCCAGCATGGGGTCGGGGGCGCACTACGAGCAGTACTTC.

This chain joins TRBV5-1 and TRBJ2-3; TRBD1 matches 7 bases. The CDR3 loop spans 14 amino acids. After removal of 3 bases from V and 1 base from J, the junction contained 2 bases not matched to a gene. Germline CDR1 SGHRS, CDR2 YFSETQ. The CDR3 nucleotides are TGCGCCAGCAGCTCAACAGGGGGCACAGATACGCAGTATTTT. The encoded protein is CASSSTGGTDTQYF.

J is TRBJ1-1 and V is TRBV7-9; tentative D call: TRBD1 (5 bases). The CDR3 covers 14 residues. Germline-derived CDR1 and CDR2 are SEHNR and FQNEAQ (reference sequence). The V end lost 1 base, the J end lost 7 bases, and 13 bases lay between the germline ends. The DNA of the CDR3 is TGTGCCAGCAGCTTAGAGGGGACTAGGGGTGAAGCTTTCTTT. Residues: CASSLEGTRGEAFF.

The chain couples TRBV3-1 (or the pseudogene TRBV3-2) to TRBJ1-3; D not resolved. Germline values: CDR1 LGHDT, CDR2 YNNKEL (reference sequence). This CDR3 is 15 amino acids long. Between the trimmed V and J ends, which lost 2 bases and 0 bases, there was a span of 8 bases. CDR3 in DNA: TGTGCCAGCAGCCAACGACAACTCTCTGGAAACACCATATATTTT. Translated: CASSQRQLSGNTIYF.

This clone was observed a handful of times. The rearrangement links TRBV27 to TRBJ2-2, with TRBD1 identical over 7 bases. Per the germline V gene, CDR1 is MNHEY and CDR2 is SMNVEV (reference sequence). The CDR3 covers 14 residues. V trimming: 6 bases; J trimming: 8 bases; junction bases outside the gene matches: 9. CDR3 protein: CASSHRQGTGELFF. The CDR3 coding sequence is TGTGCCAGCAGCCACCGACAGGGTACAGGGGAGCTGTTTTTT.

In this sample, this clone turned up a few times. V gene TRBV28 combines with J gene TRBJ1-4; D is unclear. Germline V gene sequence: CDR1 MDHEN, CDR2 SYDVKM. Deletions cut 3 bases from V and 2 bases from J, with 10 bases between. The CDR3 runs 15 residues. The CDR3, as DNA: TGTGCCAGCAGTTTCTTGGGGTCGACTAATGAAAAACTGTTTTTT. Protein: CASSFLGSTNEKLFF. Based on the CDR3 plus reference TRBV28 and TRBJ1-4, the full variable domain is DVKVTQSSRYLVKRTGEKVFLECVQDMDHENMFWYRQDPGLGLRLIYFSYDVKMKEKGDIPEGYSVSREKKERFSLILESASTNQTSMYLCASSFLGSTNEKLFFGSGTQLSVL.

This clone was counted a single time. CDR3 amino acids: CASVPGQIYEQYF. CDR3 DNA sequence: TGTGCCAGCGTACCGGGACAGATCTACGAGCAGTACTTC. The chain uses TRBV6-6 and TRBJ2-7; 7 nucleotides agree with TRBD1. In germline, CDR1 is MNHNY, CDR2 SVGAGI (reference sequence). The CDR3 is 13 residues long. The trim removed 8 bases at V and 3 bases at J, leaving 7 bases unmatched.